This T cell receptor (beta chain) was retrieved from a study of blood T cell repertoires in COVID-19. Original processing notes: Amplified reference gene primers provided the basis for estimating nucleated cell counts. Here immunoSEQ multiplex PCR was the method, and the copy in TCRdb shows in-frame clones only, minus some. V, J and clone size are taken as reported in that table, and D and trimming were inferred from the DNA itself. The sample records 150,000 to 200,000 clones, roughly four fifths being singletons. The CDR3 extends over 13 amino acids. Trimming left V 5 bases short and J 6 bases short, with 13 bases between. Recovered Cohort 3 donors showed two negative PCRs, clearance, or symptom resolution.

The chain carries TRBV12-3 or TRBV12-4 and TRBJ1-1; the D gene is possibly TRBD1 (6 bases). Sequenced material: PBMCs or T cells enriched from blood (not recorded which). This clonotype was sampled from a man aged 50-59 years who had recovered from COVID-19. The CDR3 DNA sequence: TGTGCCAGCAGTGGTTACGAGGGGGCTGAAGCTTTCTTT. It encodes CASSGYEGAEAFF.